This is a list of T cell receptor beta chains from one sample in a study of blood T cell repertoires in COVID-19. Libraries were prepared by immunoSEQ multiplex PCR; TCRdb keeps only in-frame clonotypes and omits some of them. The sample carries around 80,000 clones, roughly 80% recorded once. Specimen: peripheral blood. Receptors were obtained from a woman older than 75 with active or convalescent COVID-19. Each CDR3 is given with its conserved first and last residue. Each record gives: J gene, V gene, D gene, clone size, CDR3 protein, CDR3 DNA. A D gene is named only where the DNA matches it firmly. Expanded clones are given a class, and other clones once, few, many or no size at all.

TRBJ1-2	TRBV5-1	NA	once	CASSSGTWGGYTF	TGCGCCAGCAGCTCCGGGACTTGGGGGGGCTACACCTTC
TRBJ2-1	TRBV7-9	NA	NA	CASSLQAIQSGEQFF	TGTGCCAGCAGCTTACAAGCGATCCAATCGGGTGAGCAGTTCTTC
TRBJ1-1	TRBV6-5	TRBD1	NA	CASSKRGLYTEAFF	TGTGCCAGCAGTAAGAGGGGGCTTTACACTGAAGCTTTCTTT
TRBJ1-2	TRBV4-3	TRBD1	many	CASSPGTGGRYGYTF	TGCGCCAGCAGCCCTGGGACAGGGGGCCGCTATGGCTACACCTTC
TRBJ2-3	TRBV19	NA	many	CASSMPRGKSDTQYF	TGTGCCAGTAGTATGCCCAGGGGAAAGTCAGATACGCAGTATTTT
TRBJ2-1	TRBV20-1	TRBD2	once	CSASQTSGIYNEQFF	TGCAGTGCTAGTCAGACTAGCGGGATATACAATGAGCAGTTCTTC
TRBJ1-2	TRBV9	NA	NA	CASSVEIRGEFDGYTF	TGTGCCAGCAGCGTAGAGATCAGGGGCGAGTTCGATGGCTACACCTTC
TRBJ2-7	TRBV3-1/TRBV3-2	TRBD1	NA	CASSFDRAYEQYF	TGTGCCAGCAGCTTTGACAGGGCCTACGAGCAGTACTTC
TRBJ1-4	TRBV7-9	NA	NA	CASSLGAAATNEKLFF	TGTGCCAGCAGCTTAGGAGCGGCAGCAACTAATGAAAAACTGTTTTTT
TRBJ1-3	TRBV18	TRBD1	NA	CASSPPGTAYLNTIYF	TGTGCCAGCTCACCCCCCGGGACAGCCTATTTAAACACCATATATTTT
TRBJ2-3	TRBV7-8	TRBD2	NA	CASSFNSGIGGDTQYF	TGTGCCAGCAGCTTCAATAGCGGGATCGGGGGAGATACGCAGTATTTT
TRBJ2-1	TRBV18	TRBD2	NA	CASSPQRGLGFRGEQFF	TGTGCCAGCTCGCCCCAAAGGGGACTAGGGTTCAGAGGTGAGCAGTTCTTC
TRBJ2-6	TRBV7-2	TRBD2	NA	CASSLVLLAGGAGANVLTF	TGTGCCAGCAGCTTAGTTTTGCTAGCGGGAGGTGCTGGGGCCAACGTCCTGACTTTC
TRBJ2-3	TRBV5-1	TRBD2	NA	CASSLGLAGGPRADTQYF	TGCGCCAGCAGCCTAGGACTAGCGGGGGGGCCTCGGGCAGATACGCAGTATTTT
TRBJ2-3	TRBV5-1	TRBD2	NA	CASSLSSGGVDTQYF	TGCGCCAGCAGCTTGTCCAGCGGGGGCGTAGATACGCAGTATTTT
TRBJ1-4	TRBV3-1/TRBV3-2	NA	NA	CASSREGRTNEKLFF	TGTGCCAGCAGCCGCGAGGGTCGCACTAATGAAAAACTGTTTTTT
TRBJ1-6	TRBV3-1/TRBV3-2	NA	few	CASSPSPGQATNSPLHF	TGTGCCAGCAGCCCGAGTCCGGGACAAGCAACTAATTCACCCCTCCACTTT
TRBJ1-1	TRBV18	TRBD1	NA	CASSPGTAEAFF	TGTGCCAGCTCACCTGGGACAGCCGAAGCTTTCTTT
TRBJ2-1	TRBV4-3	TRBD1	once	CASSQDVPGTGVSNEQFF	TGCGCCAGCAGCCAAGATGTGCCCGGGACAGGGGTGAGCAATGAGCAGTTCTTC
TRBJ1-3	TRBV28	TRBD1	NA	CASSSGTGAGNTIYF	TGTGCCAGCAGTTCCGGGACAGGGGCTGGAAACACCATATATTTT
TRBJ2-7	TRBV11-2	TRBD2	NA	CASSLVGGGTYEQYF	TGTGCCAGCAGCTTAGTTGGGGGGGGTACCTACGAGCAGTACTTC
TRBJ1-1	TRBV18	TRBD1	NA	CASSPKQGALDTEAFF	TGTGCCAGCTCACCGAAACAGGGGGCTTTGGACACTGAAGCTTTCTTT
TRBJ2-1	TRBV30	NA	NA	CAWSVRVGEQFF	TGTGCCTGGAGTGTACGGGTAGGTGAGCAGTTCTTC
TRBJ1-1	TRBV19	NA	NA	CASSIARRGGSGEAFF	TGTGCCAGTAGTATTGCCAGAAGGGGGGGTTCGGGTGAAGCTTTCTTT
TRBJ1-3	TRBV5-1	NA	NA	CASSTTGGVSGNTIYF	TGCGCCAGCAGCACGACAGGTGGGGTCTCTGGAAACACCATATATTTT
TRBJ2-3	TRBV28	NA	NA	CASTSPQTDTQYF	TGTGCCAGCACCTCCCCCCAGACAGATACGCAGTATTTT
TRBJ2-1	TRBV5-1	TRBD1	NA	CASSLVQPGQGGNEQFF	TGCGCCAGCAGTCTCGTTCAACCGGGACAGGGGGGCAATGAGCAGTTCTTC
TRBJ1-5	TRBV19	TRBD1	few	CASSPAGTGGWKQPQHF	TGTGCCAGTAGTCCCGCTGGGACAGGGGGATGGAAACAGCCCCAGCATTTT
TRBJ2-2	TRBV7-3	NA	NA	CASTRGASNTGELFF	TGTGCCAGCACCCGGGGGGCCTCGAACACCGGGGAGCTGTTTTTT
TRBJ1-6	TRBV10-3	NA	NA	CAIREGGGSYNSPLHF	TGTGCCATCCGGGAAGGGGGGGGCTCCTATAATTCACCCCTCCACTTT
TRBJ2-2	TRBV18	NA	NA	CASSSYTGELFF	TGTGCCAGCTCATCTTACACCGGGGAGCTGTTTTTT
TRBJ1-1	TRBV6-5	NA	NA	CANGRAGTEAFF	TGTGCCAACGGCAGGGCGGGGACTGAAGCTTTCTTT
TRBJ2-1	TRBV11-2	NA	once	CASSRIPQGNEQFF	TGTGCCAGCAGCCGGATCCCGCAGGGCAATGAGCAGTTCTTC
TRBJ2-7	TRBV10-3	NA	NA	CAIRDRREYYEQYF	TGTGCCATCAGGGACCGCCGGGAGTATTACGAGCAGTACTTC
TRBJ2-7	TRBV7-9	NA	NA	CASSPRETAPYEQYF	TGTGCCAGCAGCCCCCGGGAGACAGCACCCTACGAGCAGTACTTC
TRBJ1-2	TRBV7-9	NA	NA	CASSLEDRDYTF	TGTGCCAGCAGCTTAGAGGACAGAGACTACACCTTC
TRBJ2-5	TRBV5-1	NA	NA	CASSLALSYRDQYF	TGCGCCAGCAGCTTGGCCCTCTCCTATCGTGACCAGTACTTC
TRBJ1-1	TRBV6-5	TRBD1	once	CASSSTGRNTEAFF	TGTGCCAGCAGCTCGACAGGGAGGAACACTGAAGCTTTCTTT
TRBJ1-2	TRBV4-3	NA	few	CASSPRAGPYGYTF	TGCGCCAGCAGCCCAAGGGCAGGGCCCTATGGCTACACCTTC
TRBJ1-2	TRBV20-1	NA	NA	CSGSKQGANYGYTF	TGCAGTGGTAGTAAACAAGGGGCTAACTATGGCTACACCTTC
TRBJ2-7	TRBV5-1	NA	NA	CASSPGDGYEQYF	TGCGCCAGCAGCCCCGGTGACGGGTACGAGCAGTACTTC
TRBJ1-2	TRBV11-1	NA	NA	CASSRRGQDYGYTF	TGTGCCAGCTCCAGGCGGGGCCAAGACTATGGCTACACCTTC
TRBJ1-5	TRBV19	NA	NA	CASSIGRVGNQPQHF	TGTGCCAGTAGTATAGGGAGGGTCGGCAATCAGCCCCAGCATTTT